This T cell receptor (beta chain) came from a study of regulatory T cells in long-lasting Graves disease. Time point: newly diagnosed GD, antithyroid drugs for less than 3 months. PBMCs provided the RNA from which the TCR library was made. Sequencing libraries for TCR beta were prepared with iRepertoire HTBI primers and Arm-PCR of CDR3 regions. Each CDR3 protein is one row after TCRdb ran MiXCR on the multiplex PCR reads. The profile shows approximately 350,000 distinct CDR3 sequences, around 15% of them singletons. In addition, the sample was reused for a study of T cells in Graves' hyperthyroidism and ophthalmopathy.

This clonotype was sampled from a middle-aged man with Graves disease. The source material was peripheral blood mononuclear cells (PBMCs), sampled at new diagnosis, from a patient treated with antithyroid drugs.

CDR3 in amino acids: CASRSRGLNTEAFF. In DNA form, the CDR3 reads TGTGCCAGCAGGTCAAGGGGCTTGAACACTGAAGCTTTCTTT. This chain uses TRBV6-1 with TRBJ1-1; TRBD1 might be the D (5 bases). This CDR3 comprises 14 residues. Trimming took off 6 bases at V and 0 bases at J, with 11 bases between the two ends. CDR1 and CDR2 (germline): MNHNS, SASEGT.